This T cell receptor (beta chain) was identified in a study of T cells in women clearing cervical HPV infection. Study-wide context: Donors had HPV16-related CIN3 or worse; 2 had invasive cancer. Only a few women had HLA typing results available. General study findings and limits: Unknown T-cell numbers per sample may underlie the richness differences.

Germline CDR1 reads DFQATT; CDR2 reads SNEGSKA (reference sequence). The CDR3 contains 14 residues. V lost 3 bases, J lost 5 bases, and 4 bases stayed unmatched. On this clone itself: Its antigen is not identified. The CDR3 is cut off 3 residues early in the read; its end comes from the germline J gene.

Here immunoSEQ multiplex PCR was the method, and the copy in TCRdb shows in-frame clones only, minus some. Its table lists 40,000 to 55,000 clones. The chain joins TRBV20-1 to TRBJ2-2, with TRBD2 matching 9 bases. This sequence was found in a woman between 18 and 69 years old with a cervical HPV16 infection that either progressed to CIN3+ or cleared (not recorded which). The sequencing sample was made of blood buffy coat. CDR3 sequence: CSARLAGNTGELFF. The CDR3 bases that were read are TGCAGTGCTAGGCTAGCGGGGAATACCGGGGAG.